Below, 7 T cell receptor beta chains from the same sample are listed, as sequenced in a study of molecular identifiers for immune sequencing clone quantification. A single record per CDR3 protein comes from TCRdb applying MiXCR to the PCR reads. The sample shows approximately 550,000 distinct CDR3 sequences, less than 30% of them seen only once. The sample was naive CD8+ T cells from blood, with Jurkat cell RNA spiked in. As to subset: FACS-sorted CD8+CD4-CCR7+CD45RA+ naive T cells. These receptors came from a human donor in good health. Some libraries in this study had Jurkat cell RNA spiked in.

This clonotype was detected ten times or more. Here the CDR3 reads CASSQSYSNQPQHF. CDR3 sequence (DNA): TGTGCCAGCAGCCAAAGTTATAGCAATCAGCCCCAGCATTTT. The rearrangement links TRBV4-2 to TRBJ1-5; D is unclear. The CDR3 extends over 14 amino acids. V lost 2 bases and J lost 0, with 5 bases in between. Per the germline V gene, CDR1 is LGHNA and CDR2 is YNFKEQ.

The table lists this clonotype with many counts. The chain recombines TRBV20-1 with TRBJ2-2; 13 bases align to TRBD2. Germline V gene data show CDR1 as DFQATT and CDR2 as SNEGSKA (reference sequence). The CDR3 consists of 18 residues. The V and J ends lost 0 bases and 0 bases, in that order; junction bases with no gene match: 4. The CDR3 nucleotides read TGCAGTGCTAGAGATTCGGGACTAGCGGGACCGAACACCGGGGAGCTGTTTTTT. Amino acids: CSARDSGLAGPNTGELFF.

The CDR3 DNA sequence: TGTGCCAGCAGCCTCTGGGACGCTTCCTACGAGCAGTACTTC. The encoded protein is CASSLWDASYEQYF. The chain carries TRBV6-1 and TRBJ2-7; D is perhaps TRBD1 or TRBD2 (5 bases each). This CDR3 is built from 14 residues. The germline V gene encodes CDR1 MNHNS and CDR2 SASEGT. The germline V and J ends were trimmed by 6 bases and 1 base, with 13 bases remaining between them.

On this clonotype itself: Germline is not matched at one junction end, which may reflect a read error. The chain recombines TRBV13 with TRBJ1-1; D is unclear. Germline CDR1 and CDR2: PRHDT and FYEKMQ (reference sequence). The CDR3 length is 13 residues. This CDR3 reads CASSLVGGTEAIF. CDR3 DNA: TGTGCCAGCAGCTTAGTGGGCGGCACTGAAGCTATCTTT.

The chain recombines TRBV27 with TRBJ2-1; a possible D gene is TRBD1 (6 bases). This CDR3 is built from 14 residues. The germline V gene encodes CDR1 MNHEY and CDR2 SMNVEV (reference sequence). Between the trimmed V and J ends, which lost 5 bases and 10 bases, there was a span of 18 bases. The CDR3 protein is CASSQPSDSHEQFF. For the CDR3, the DNA is TGTGCCAGCAGTCAACCCTCGGACAGTCACGAGCAGTTCTTC.

This clonotype was seen ten or more times. This chain uses TRBV4-1 with TRBJ1-1, with D perhaps matching TRBD1 (6 bases). The germline gives CDR1 MGHRA, CDR2 YSYEKL. V lost 2 bases and J lost 3, with 13 bases in between. The CDR3 totals 15 residues. In nucleotides, the CDR3 is TGCGCCAGCAGCCAAACAGACAGGTCTGACACTGAAGCTTTCTTT. Its translation: CASSQTDRSDTEAFF.

This clonotype was counted ten times or more. The rearrangement joins TRBV29-1 to TRBJ2-7, with TRBD1 matching 7 bases. The length of the CDR3 is 15 residues. The V segment lost 0 bases and the J segment 3 bases; nucleotides outside the gene matches: 8. CDR1 SQVTM and CDR2 ANQGSEA come from the germline V gene. The CDR3 DNA reads TGCAGCGTTGAAGATTTGCAGGGGGTGGACTACGAGCAGTACTTC. This gives the protein CSVEDLQGVDYEQYF.